These 20 T cell receptor beta chains were sequenced from one sample in a study of T cells in narcolepsy. TCRdb's table, derived via immunoSEQ multiplex PCR, lists solely in-frame clones and lacks some. The sample shows tens of thousands of clones, over 80% of them seen only once. Source material: CD45RA- memory CD4+ T cells from PBMCs. The receptor set was obtained from a human donor with narcolepsy.

The chain has TRBV6-6 and TRBJ1-2; D is ambiguous. V was trimmed by 8 bases and J by 8 bases, leaving 12 bases between them. Germline V lookup: CDR1 MNHNY, CDR2 SVGAGI (reference sequence). This CDR3 region has 11 residues. The CDR3 sequence: CASLTPAGYTF. In DNA, the CDR3 is TGTGCCAGCCTAACTCCAGCGGGCTACACCTTC.

This rearrangement joins TRBV10-2 to TRBJ2-3; the D is unclear. The V end lost 0 bases, the J end lost 2 bases, and 12 bases lay between the germline ends. Germline V gives CDR1 WSHSY, CDR2 SAAADI. The CDR3 covers 16 residues. CDR3 loop: CASSESATLLTDTQYF. In nucleotides, the CDR3 is TGCGCCAGCAGTGAGTCAGCTACCCTCCTCACAGATACGCAGTATTTT.

The rearrangement joins TRBV6-1 to TRBJ1-1, with 8 bases lining up with TRBD1. V lost 2 bases to trimming and J lost 5 bases; unmatched junction nucleotides: 4. This CDR3 is 14 amino acids long. From germline, CDR1 is MNHNS and CDR2 SASEGT. The CDR3 region is CASSEQGAVTEAFF. Here the CDR3 DNA reads TGTGCCAGCAGTGAACAGGGGGCGGTGACTGAAGCTTTCTTT.

This chain uses TRBV5-8 with TRBJ2-7; TRBD2 is a possible D gene (5 bases). The length of the CDR3 is 14 residues. Between the trimmed V and J ends, which lost 6 bases and 0 bases, there was a span of 13 bases. Per the germline V gene, CDR1 is SGHTS and CDR2 is YDEGEE. The CDR3 is CASNPSGRSYEQYF. The CDR3 nucleotides are TGTGCCAGCAACCCCAGCGGCCGCTCCTACGAGCAGTACTTC.

V and J are TRBV6-1 and TRBJ1-5, with 7 bases fitting TRBD1. From germline, CDR1 is MNHNS and CDR2 SASEGT. This CDR3 contains 15 residues. The J segment lost 7 bases and the V segment lost 1 base, leaving 7 bases of the junction unmatched. The CDR3 loop reads CASSEDRGWGQPQHF. Here the CDR3 DNA reads TGTGCCAGCAGTGAAGACAGGGGTTGGGGACAGCCCCAGCATTTT.

The chain links TRBV19 to TRBJ2-5; 9 positions match TRBD1. This CDR3 comprises 13 residues. V gave up 3 bases and J gave up 7 bases; unmatched junction bases: 3. Germline V CDR1 and CDR2: LNHDA, SQIVND (reference sequence). CDR3 bases: TGTGCCAGTAGTATGGGACAGGGTGCGACCCAGTACTTC. Translation gives CASSMGQGATQYF.

This clone showed up just once. The chain employs TRBV11-3 and TRBJ2-1, with TRBD2 matching 8 bases. Germline values: CDR1 SGHNT, CDR2 YENEEA. The V gene end was trimmed by 3 bases and the J gene end by 0 bases; junction bases not matched to a gene: 4. The CDR3 loop spans 16 amino acids. The CDR3 loop reads CASSFSGASSYNEQFF. In DNA, the CDR3 is TGTGCCAGCAGCTTTAGCGGGGCAAGCTCCTACAATGAGCAGTTCTTC.

The gene calls are TRBV29-1 and TRBJ2-7; a weak D match, TRBD1 (5 bases). Trimming stripped 6 bases from V and 0 bases from J, with 12 bases between. Germline-derived CDR1 and CDR2 are SQVTM and ANQGSEA. CDR3 length: 13 residues. The CDR3 nucleotides read TGCAGCGTGTCGGAACAGGCCTCCTACGAGCAGTACTTC. Residues: CSVSEQASYEQYF.

This chain uses TRBV18 with TRBJ1-2, with 10 bases aligning to TRBD1. Germline CDR1 and CDR2: KGHSH and LQKENI. This CDR3 spans 13 amino acids. With V trimmed by 2 bases and J by 14 bases, 8 bases remained unmatched. DNA for the CDR3: TGTGCCAGCTCACCAACTCGGGACAGGGGAATTACCTTC. This translates into CASSPTRDRGITF.

The V gene is TRBV7-2, the J gene TRBJ1-6; a possible D gene is TRBD1 (6 bases). This CDR3 is built from 14 residues. Germline CDR1 SGHTA, CDR2 FQGNSA. V was cut by 6 bases and J by 7 bases, with 13 bases left in between. The CDR3: CASRQDRMNSPLHF. CDR3 bases: TGTGCCAGCAGGCAAGACAGGATGAATTCACCCCTCCACTTT.

This clone was observed a handful of times. This chain joins TRBV10-3 and TRBJ1-1, with 8 bases lining up with TRBD1. Germline V gives CDR1 ENHRY, CDR2 SYGVKD. With 11 bases clipped from V and 0 bases from J, the junction kept 5 bases outside the gene matches. The CDR3 is made up of 13 amino acids. CDR3 DNA sequence: TGTGCCCTACGACAGGGGATGAACACTGAAGCTTTCTTT. Protein: CALRQGMNTEAFF.

This clone was observed a single time. The chain couples TRBV19 to TRBJ1-6, with D tentatively TRBD1 (5 bases). Germline loops: CDR1 LNHDA, CDR2 SQIVND (reference sequence). The CDR3 has 16 residues. Between the trimmed V and J ends, which lost 4 bases and 6 bases, there was a span of 16 bases. CDR3 loop: CASSTFTGTFNSPLHF. For the CDR3, the DNA is TGTGCCAGTAGTACCTTCACCGGGACCTTTAATTCACCCCTCCACTTT.

The genes are TRBV18 and TRBJ2-7; 7 nucleotides line up with TRBD1. This CDR3 is 13 amino acids long. The V and J ends lost 8 bases and 3 bases, in that order; junction bases with no gene match: 7. CDR1 is KGHSH, CDR2 LQKENI, per germline. CDR3 DNA: TGTGCCAGCCAACCAGGGGGATACTACGAGCAGTACTTC. This encodes CASQPGGYYEQYF. Supplemented by reference TRBV18 and TRBJ2-7, the full variable domain reads NAGVMQNPRHLVRRRGQEARLRCSPMKGHSHVYWYRQLPEEGLKFMVYLQKENIIDESGMPKERFSAEFPKEGPSILRIQQVVRGDSAAYFCASQPGGYYEQYFGPGTRLTVT.

The genes are TRBV7-2 and TRBJ1-4; 11 bases are a match to TRBD1. This CDR3 region has 15 residues. CDR1 is SGHTA, CDR2 FQGNSA, per germline. Trimming at V came to 6 bases and at J to 7 bases, leaving 7 bases not matched to a gene. The CDR3 loop is CASRPGQGALEKLFF. The CDR3 bases are TGTGCCAGCAGACCAGGACAGGGGGCGCTTGAAAAACTGTTTTTT.

The V call is TRBV6-5, the J call TRBJ2-3, with D possibly matching TRBD1 (6 bases). V dropped 6 bases and J dropped 5 bases, with 18 bases sitting between them. In germline, CDR1 is MNHEY, CDR2 SVGAGI. The CDR3 consists of 15 residues. The CDR3 here is CASSNQPTGRDTQYF. The CDR3 DNA reads TGTGCCAGCAGCAACCAGCCAACAGGGAGAGATACGCAGTATTTT.

A remark on this clone: One end of the junction is discordant with germline, which a read error may explain. This chain uses TRBV7-7 with TRBJ1-1; 7 bases match TRBD1. CDR1 is SSHAT and CDR2 is FNYEAQ in the germline V gene (reference sequence). The CDR3 has 13 residues. The CDR3 sequence: CASSLDRVSEAFF. Here the CDR3 DNA reads TGTGCTAGCAGCTTAGACAGGGTATCTGAAGCTTTCTTT.

The CDR3 coding sequence is TGCGCCAGCAGCTTGGAGGGCGGGGTTAGCTCCTACGAGCAGTACTTC. This encodes CASSLEGGVSSYEQYF. This chain connects TRBV5-1 to TRBJ2-7; D may be TRBD2 (6 bases). Germline CDR1 is SGHRS and CDR2 is YFSETQ. The CDR3 extends over 16 amino acids. With 0 bases removed from V and 0 bases from J, the gap between germline ends came to 13 bases.

The chain carries TRBV12-1 and TRBJ2-4; the table names TRBD1, a call not compared with the DNA. TRBV12-1 corresponds to a pseudogene. The CDR3 runs to 15 residues. The CDR3 protein is CASKGGCVAKNIQYF. CDR3 DNA sequence: TGTGCCAGCAAAGGGGGATGTGTAGCCAAAAACATTCAGTACTTC.

The genes are TRBV28 and TRBJ1-1; D gene ambiguous. Germline V gene data show CDR1 as MDHEN and CDR2 as SYDVKM. The CDR3 length is 12 residues. The germline V and J ends were trimmed by 3 bases and 11 bases, with 13 bases remaining between them. CDR3 amino acids: CASSFEGSGAFF. Here the CDR3 DNA reads TGTGCCAGCAGTTTTGAAGGGAGCGGTGCTTTCTTT.

The chain recombines TRBV7-6 with TRBJ1-3, with D possibly being TRBD1 (5 bases). Trimming cost V 3 bases and J 0 bases, with 12 bases left between them. The CDR3 loop spans 16 amino acids. Germline loops: CDR1 SGHVS, CDR2 FNYEAQ. The CDR3 nucleotides read TGTGCCAGCAGCTTGGGGGTCCCGAACTCTGGAAACACCATATATTTT. Translated, it gives CASSLGVPNSGNTIYF. Full variable domain (outside the CDR3, taken from reference TRBV7-6 and TRBJ1-3): GAGVSQSPRYKVTKRGQDVALRCDPISGHVSLYWYRQALGQGPEFLTYFNYEAQQDKSGLPNDRFSAERPEGSISTLTIQRTEQRDSAMYRCASSLGVPNSGNTIYFGEGSWLTVV.